The sequence of this T cell receptor beta chain was determined in a study of tumor-infiltrating lymphocytes in primary liver carcinoma. Overall study: Productive TCRbeta read counts per sample ran from roughly 3.7 to 6.8 million and were similar across tissue types.

Germline DNA was extracted too, while blood RNA derived from unsorted whole blood. TCR beta cDNA was reverse-transcribed from roughly 0.45 ug of total RNA. The reaction used a constant-region primer and ProtoScript II reverse transcriptase. Construction of TCR beta libraries relied on three successive nested multiplex PCR rounds employing slightly modified ARM-PCR. Rounds one and two of PCR, each of 10 cycles, were primed with TRBV1-TRBV30 forward primers and a C-beta reverse primer. One entry per CDR3 protein results from TCRdb running MiXCR on the multiplex PCR reads. The repertoire holds nearly 200,000 distinct CDR3 sequences, with 65% as singletons. This clonotype was seen only once. The germline gives CDR1 MDHEN, CDR2 SYDVKM. With 6 bases removed from V and 7 bases from J, the gap between germline ends came to 10 bases. The CDR3 loop spans 13 amino acids.

Sequenced sample: peripheral blood. The sequence came from a woman in her sixties or seventies with primary liver carcinoma and hepatitis B virus infection. The chain has TRBV28 and TRBJ1-6, with D unclear. The CDR3 coding sequence is TGTGCCAGCAGAGAGGTGAAGAATTCACCCCTCCACTTT. Its protein product is CASREVKNSPLHF.